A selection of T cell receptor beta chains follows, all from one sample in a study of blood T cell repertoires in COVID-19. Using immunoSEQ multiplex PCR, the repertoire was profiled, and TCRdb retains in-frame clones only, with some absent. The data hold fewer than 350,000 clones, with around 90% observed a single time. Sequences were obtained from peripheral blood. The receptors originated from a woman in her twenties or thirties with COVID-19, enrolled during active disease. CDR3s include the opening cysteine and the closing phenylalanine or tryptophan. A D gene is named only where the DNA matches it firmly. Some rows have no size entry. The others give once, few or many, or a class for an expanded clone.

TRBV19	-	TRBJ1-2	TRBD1	TGTGCCAGTAGTATAGAGGGACAGGGAATCTTCAACTATGGCTACACCTTC	CASSIEGQGIFNYGYTF
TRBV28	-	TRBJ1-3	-	TGTGCCACCGGTGGAGGGGACCTCTCTGGAAACACCATATATTTT	CATGGGDLSGNTIYF
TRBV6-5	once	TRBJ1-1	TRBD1	TGTGCCAGCAGCAGACAGGGGGCTGGAACTGAAGCTTTCTTT	CASSRQGAGTEAFF
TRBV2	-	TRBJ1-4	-	TGTGCCAGCGGTCCCCATCTGGTATCAGTAGAAAAACTGTTTTTT	CASGPHLVSVEKLFF
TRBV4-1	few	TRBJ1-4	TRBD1	TGCGCCAGCCGACTCCGGGACAGGGAAAAACTTTTTTTT	CASRLRDREKLFF
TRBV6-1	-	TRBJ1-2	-	TGTGCCAGCAGTGAAGCGGGCCCCCGTCGTGGCTACACCTTC	CASSEAGPRRGYTF
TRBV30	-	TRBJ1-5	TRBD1	TGTGCCTGGAGTGGGCAGGGGGGTCAGCCCCAGCATTTT	CAWSGQGGQPQHF
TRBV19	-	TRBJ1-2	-	TGTGCCAGTAGTATCAGGGATGGCTACACCTTC	CASSIRDGYTF
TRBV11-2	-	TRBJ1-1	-	TGTGCCAGCAGCTCAAGACAGGTTCACACTGAAGCTTTCTTT	CASSSRQVHTEAFF
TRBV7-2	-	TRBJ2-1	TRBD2	TGTGCCAGCAGCTCATATAGCGGGAGGGCCTGGGATGAGCAGTTCTTC	CASSSYSGRAWDEQFF
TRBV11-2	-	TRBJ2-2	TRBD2	TGTGCCAGCAGCCCCCACAGCCTAGCGGCAAGGGGTACCGGGGAGCTGTTTTTT	CASSPHSLAARGTGELFF
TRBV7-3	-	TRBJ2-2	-	TGTGCCAGCAGCTCTAGCTTAAGCCAAACCGGGGAGCTGTTTTTT	CASSSSLSQTGELFF
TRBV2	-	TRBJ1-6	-	TGTGCCAGCAGCGGGTATAATTCACCCCTCCACTTT	CASSGYNSPLHF
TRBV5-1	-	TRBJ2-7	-	TGCGCCAGCAGCTCGACTACGGCGGGAAGCTACGAGCAGTACTTC	CASSSTTAGSYEQYF
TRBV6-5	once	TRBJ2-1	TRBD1	TGTGCCAGCAGAACCGGGACAGGGAGTGAGCAGTTCTTC	CASRTGTGSEQFF
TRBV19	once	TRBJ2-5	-	TGTGCCAGTACCGACAGTAAAGAGACCCAGTACTTC	CASTDSKETQYF
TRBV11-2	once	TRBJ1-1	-	TGTGCCAGCAGCCTGTCCTACGGGAACACTGAAGCTTTCTTT	CASSLSYGNTEAFF
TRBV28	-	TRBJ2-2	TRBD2	TGTGCCAGCAGTTTGAGCCATAGCGGGACGGTCACCGGGGAGCTGTTTTTT	CASSLSHSGTVTGELFF
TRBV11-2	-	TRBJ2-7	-	TGTGCCAGCACCCCCCCAAGGAACACGGGAACCTACGAGCAGTACTTC	CASTPPRNTGTYEQYF
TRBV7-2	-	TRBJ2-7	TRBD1	TGTGCCAGCAGCTTAGAGGGACAGGGGGCTCTCGAGCAGTACTTC	CASSLEGQGALEQYF
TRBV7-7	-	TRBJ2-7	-	TGTGCTAGCAGCTTAGGTGGGAGTAACGAGCAGTACTTC	CASSLGGSNEQYF
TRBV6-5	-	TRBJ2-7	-	TGTGCCAGCAGTTCCCGAACTTACGAGCAGTACTTC	CASSSRTYEQYF
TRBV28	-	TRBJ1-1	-	TGTGCCAGCACCGGTTTGGGCGCGGGGGACACTGAAGCTTTCTTT	CASTGLGAGDTEAFF
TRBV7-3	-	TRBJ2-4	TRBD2	TGTGCCAGCAGCCCGGGACTAGGAAACATTCAGTACTTC	CASSPGLGNIQYF
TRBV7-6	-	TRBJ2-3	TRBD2	TGTGCCAGCAGCTTAGCCCCGGGACTAGCGGGAGTGGTGGATACGCAGTATTTT	CASSLAPGLAGVVDTQYF
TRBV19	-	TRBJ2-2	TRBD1	TGTGCCAGTAGTATGGACAGGGGGCTAAAGAACACCGGGGAGCTGTTTTTT	CASSMDRGLKNTGELFF
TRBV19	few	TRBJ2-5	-	TGTGCCAGTAGTCGAGGCAGCCTAAGTATAGAAGAGACCCAGTACTTC	CASSRGSLSIEETQYF
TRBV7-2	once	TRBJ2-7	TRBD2	TGTGCCAGCAGCTTAGCCGTCGGGAGGAGTCACGAGCAGTACTTC	CASSLAVGRSHEQYF
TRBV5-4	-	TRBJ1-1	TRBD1	TGTGCCAGCAGCCTAAGGGACAGGGTGAACACTGAAGCTTTCTTT	CASSLRDRVNTEAFF
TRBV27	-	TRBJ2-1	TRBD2	TGTGCCAGCAGTCGCTCTAGCGGGAGGGGAAATGAGCAGTTCTTC	CASSRSSGRGNEQFF
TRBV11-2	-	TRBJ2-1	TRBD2	TGTGCCAGCAACCTCGGGCTAGCGGGAGATGAGCAGTTCTTC	CASNLGLAGDEQFF
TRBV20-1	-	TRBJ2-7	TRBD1	TGCAGTGCTCGGGACAGGGGGTTTGAGTACTTC	CSARDRGFEYF
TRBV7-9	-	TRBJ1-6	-	TGTGCCAGCAGTCCCGGGTCCCTCAATTCACCCCTCCACTTT	CASSPGSLNSPLHF
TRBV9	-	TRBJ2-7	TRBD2	TGTGCCAGCAGCGTAGGTACTAGCGGGAGGTACGAGCAGTACTTC	CASSVGTSGRYEQYF
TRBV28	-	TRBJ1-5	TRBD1	TGTGCCAGCAGACAACCCTACCGGACAGGGGGAAATCAGCCCCAGCATTTT	CASRQPYRTGGNQPQHF
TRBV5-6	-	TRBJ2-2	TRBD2	TGTGCCAGCAGCTTGGTAGCCAGCGGGATTACCGGGGAGCTGTTTTTT	CASSLVASGITGELFF
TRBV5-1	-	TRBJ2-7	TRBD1	TGCGCCAGCAGCTTGGCCTCAGGGGGCTACCCCTACGAGCAGTACTTC	CASSLASGGYPYEQYF
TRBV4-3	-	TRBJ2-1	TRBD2	TGCGCCAGCAGCCACCTAGCGGGAGGTTTCTACAATGAGCAGTTCTTC	CASSHLAGGFYNEQFF
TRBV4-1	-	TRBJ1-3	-	TGCGCCAGCAGAATCTCAGCCAGCGCTGGAAACACCATATATTTT	CASRISASAGNTIYF
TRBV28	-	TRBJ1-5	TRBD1	TGTGCCAGCACCATAAACGGGACAGGGGGCCGGCAGCCCCAGCATTTT	CASTINGTGGRQPQHF
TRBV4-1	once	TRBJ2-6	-	TGCGCCAGCAGCCACCTGGGACTGGTTGACCGATCTGGGGCCAACGTCCTGACTTTC	CASSHLGLVDRSGANVLTF
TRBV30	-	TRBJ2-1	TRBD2	TGTGCCTGGACTATTGGACTAGCGGGAGGGTCTCGATACAATGAGCAGTTCTTC	CAWTIGLAGGSRYNEQFF
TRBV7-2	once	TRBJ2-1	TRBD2	TGTGCCAGCAGCTTAGAGAGGGTGAAGCGGGACCCCATCTTCAATGAGCAGTTCTTC	CASSLERVKRDPIFNEQFF
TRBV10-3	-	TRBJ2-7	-	TGTGCCATCAGTAAGACAGAGAACTACGAGCAGTACTTC	CAISKTENYEQYF
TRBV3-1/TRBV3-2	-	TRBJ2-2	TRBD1	TGTGCCAGCAGCCAACCCCGACAGGGTTTGGTCACCGGGGAGCTGTTTTTT	CASSQPRQGLVTGELFF
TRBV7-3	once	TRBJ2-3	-	TGTGCCAGCACCCTGAGGGGGGGGCGCACAGATACGCAGTATTTT	CASTLRGGRTDTQYF
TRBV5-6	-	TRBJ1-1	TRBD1	TGTGCCAGCAGCTTGGTTAGGGGGCTCACTGAAGCTTTCTTT	CASSLVRGLTEAFF